A selection of T cell receptor beta chains follows, all from one sample in a study of cytomegalovirus exposure and HLA in healthy donors. Libraries were prepared by immunoSEQ multiplex PCR; TCRdb keeps only in-frame clonotypes and omits some of them. The table lists roughly 93,000 clones, around four fifths of them singletons. The sample was PBMCs. The receptors were gathered from a man aged 25 to 40 in good health and CMV-seronegative. CDR3s include the opening cysteine and the closing phenylalanine or tryptophan. Fields, in order: D gene, V gene, clone size, CDR3 length, J gene, CDR3 protein, CDR3 DNA. The D gene is left open where the match is weak. Some rows have no size entry. The others give once, few or many, or a class for an expanded clone.

>TRBD1|TRBV29-1|.|16|TRBJ2-7
CSVEGGMGQGNREQYF
TGCAGCGTTGAAGGGGGTATGGGACAGGGAAATAGGGAGCAGTACTTC
>TRBD1|TRBV23-1|few|15|TRBJ2-7
CASSLSRTGFYEQYF
TGCGCCAGCAGTCTGTCGAGGACAGGGTTCTACGAGCAGTACTTC
>.|TRBV6-5|.|15|TRBJ2-6
CASRPNPGGANVLTF
TGTGCCAGCAGACCTAACCCAGGGGGGGCCAACGTCCTGACTTTC
>.|TRBV6-5|.|14|TRBJ1-1
CASSYERGRAEAFF
TGTGCCAGCAGTTACGAGCGAGGGCGTGCTGAAGCTTTCTTT
>.|TRBV7-6|.|14|TRBJ2-5
CASSLGPLPKTQYF
TGTGCCAGCAGCTTAGGTCCTCTACCGAAGACCCAGTACTTC
>TRBD2|TRBV10-3|.|16|TRBJ2-7
CAISAGLAGGRAEQYF
TGTGCCATCAGTGCGGGACTAGCGGGAGGGCGGGCCGAGCAGTACTTC
>TRBD2|TRBV7-9|.|14|TRBJ2-7
CASSSGTSSYEQYF
TGTGCCAGCAGCTCCGGGACTAGTTCCTACGAGCAGTACTTC
>.|TRBV5-1|.|12|TRBJ2-7
CASSLSSYEQYF
TGCGCCAGCAGCCTGAGCTCCTACGAGCAGTACTTC
>.|TRBV5-1|.|14|TRBJ2-3
CASSLGPSTDTQYF
TGCGCCAGCAGCTTGGGGCCAAGCACAGATACGCAGTATTTT
>TRBD1|TRBV29-1|.|18|TRBJ2-6
CSAGSGRQGAQGANVLTF
TGCAGCGCTGGATCTGGGAGACAGGGGGCGCAAGGGGCCAACGTCCTGACTTTC
>.|TRBV2|few|14|TRBJ1-2
CASSEASPPYGYTF
TGTGCCAGCAGTGAAGCTTCTCCCCCCTATGGCTACACCTTC
>.|TRBV5-4|.|11|TRBJ2-5
CASGSKETQYF
TGTGCCAGCGGGAGTAAAGAGACCCAGTACTTC
>.|TRBV7-2|.|12|TRBJ2-7
CASSSDNYEQYF
TGTGCCAGCAGCTCGGACAACTACGAGCAGTACTTC
>TRBD1|TRBV5-1|.|19|TRBJ1-1
CASSLWDRQGKAMNTEAFF
TGCGCCAGCAGCTTGTGGGATAGACAGGGCAAGGCAATGAACACTGAAGCTTTCTTT
>TRBD1|TRBV4-2|.|16|TRBJ1-3
CASSQDSGQGGNTIYF
TGTGCCAGCAGCCAAGATTCGGGACAGGGTGGAAACACCATATATTTT
>.|TRBV5-1|.|15|TRBJ2-1
CASSLDGPSYNEQFF
TGCGCCAGCAGCTTGGACGGTCCATCCTACAATGAGCAGTTCTTC
>.|TRBV19|.|14|TRBJ2-3
CASSIGAELDTQYF
TGTGCCAGTAGTATAGGGGCAGAACTGGATACGCAGTATTTT
>TRBD1|TRBV4-2|.|15|TRBJ1-2
CASSQDSQGAGGYTF
TGTGCCAGCAGCCAAGATTCGCAGGGGGCGGGTGGCTACACCTTC
>.|TRBV7-2|.|17|TRBJ1-2
CASSLAEAWVDYYGYTF
TGTGCCAGCAGCTTAGCGGAGGCCTGGGTGGACTACTATGGCTACACCTTC
>.|TRBV19|.|13|TRBJ1-1
CASSQGSNTEAFF
TGTGCCAGTAGTCAGGGCTCGAACACTGAAGCTTTCTTT
>TRBD1|TRBV30|.|13|TRBJ1-5
CAWSQGADQPQHF
TGTGCCTGGAGCCAGGGGGCGGATCAGCCCCAGCATTTT
>.|TRBV25-1|.|14|TRBJ2-7
CASSQGGVIGEQYF
TGTGCCAGCAGTCAAGGGGGGGTGATCGGCGAGCAGTACTTC
>.|TRBV4-3|once|14|TRBJ2-2
CASSQVYGTGELFF
TGCGCCAGCAGCCAAGTCTATGGGACAGGGGAGCTGTTTTTT
>TRBD1|TRBV27|.|17|TRBJ2-7
CASSSPGRQGNSYEQYF
TGTGCCAGCAGTTCCCCGGGCCGACAGGGGAACTCCTACGAGCAGTACTTC
>.|TRBV2|few|14|TRBJ2-6
CASRYLAGANVLTF
TGTGCCAGCAGGTACTTAGCCGGGGCCAACGTCCTGACTTTC
>.|TRBV4-3|.|15|TRBJ2-2
CASSQLFPGTGELFF
TGCGCCAGCAGCCAACTGTTCCCCGGCACCGGGGAGCTGTTTTTT
>.|TRBV9|.|12|TRBJ1-3
CASSPAGNTIYF
TGTGCCAGCAGCCCCGCTGGAAACACCATATATTTT
>.|TRBV7-8|.|16|TRBJ2-3
CASSGLRRGSTDTQYF
TGTGCCAGCAGCGGACTACGGCGGGGTAGCACAGATACGCAGTATTTT
>TRBD1|TRBV5-1|few|14|TRBJ1-6
CASTPGTANSPLHF
TGCGCCAGCACCCCTGGGACAGCCAATTCACCCCTCCACTTT
>TRBD2|TRBV5-1|.|15|TRBJ2-5
CASGLAGGTQETQYF
TGCGCCAGCGGACTAGCGGGGGGAACACAAGAGACCCAGTACTTC
>TRBD1|TRBV7-9|.|18|TRBJ1-1
CASSLTGTGRRMNTEAFF
TGTGCCAGCAGCTTAACCGGGACAGGGAGGAGAATGAACACTGAAGCTTTCTTT
>.|TRBV4-2|.|15|TRBJ1-5
CASSQARQSNQPQHF
TGTGCCAGCAGCCAAGCAAGACAGAGCAATCAGCCCCAGCATTTT
>TRBD1|TRBV19|once|12|TRBJ1-1
CASSIPGGEAFF
TGTGCCAGTAGTATACCAGGGGGTGAAGCTTTCTTT
>.|TRBV18|.|14|TRBJ1-2
CASSPSQGYYGYTF
TGTGCCAGCTCACCTTCTCAGGGATACTATGGCTACACCTTC
>.|TRBV19|few|14|TRBJ2-7
CASSIVGNSYEQYF
TGTGCCAGTAGTATAGTTGGCAACTCCTACGAGCAGTACTTC
>.|TRBV28|.|14|TRBJ2-7
CASSLTGLYYEQYF
TGTGCCAGCAGTTTAACAGGGCTATACTACGAGCAGTACTTC
>.|TRBV6-5|few|11|TRBJ2-7
CASSRGYEQYF
TGTGCCAGCAGTCGAGGGTACGAGCAGTACTTC
>TRBD2|TRBV7-6|.|15|TRBJ2-1
CASSLTGGPYNEQFF
TGTGCCAGCAGCTTGACGGGGGGACCCTACAATGAGCAGTTCTTC
>.|TRBV5-6|.|15|TRBJ2-7
CASSLMPGQAYEQYF
TGTGCCAGCAGCCTAATGCCGGGACAAGCCTACGAGCAGTACTTC